This TCR beta chain was sequenced for a study of blood T cells in healthy people across ages. Study in general: About one barcoded beta molecule per two T cells came from capture by template switching.

Caucasian individuals from Russia who were healthy and aged roughly 6 to 100 acted as donors. Extractions gave at least 5 micrograms of total RNA per sample. Per germline, CDR1 SQVTM and CDR2 ANQGSEA. The CDR3 totals 15 residues. J was trimmed by 3 bases and V by 7 bases; bases with no gene match: 14. A second PCR, run for about 7 to 12 cycles, used a sample-barcoded 5' primer plus a J-beta primer mix. Each cDNA molecule was tagged by a template-switch adaptor that had 12 random nucleotides. From the 5' RACE reads, TCRdb called clonotypes with MiXCR, one entry per CDR3 protein. The data contain about 1,400,000 distinct CDR3 sequences, approximately 38% of them seen just once; the ten biggest clones take up roughly 7.9%. Only a few counts were recorded for this clonotype.

The sample was blood. The J gene is TRBJ1-2, the V gene TRBV29-1; 7 positions match TRBD1. This TCR came from a woman under 30 in good health. The CDR3 is CSADPRTGRDYGYTF. The CDR3 nucleotides read TGCAGCGCTGATCCTCGGACAGGACGGGACTATGGCTACACCTTC.